One and the same sample provided the 4 T cell receptor beta chains below, sequenced in a study of cytomegalovirus exposure and HLA in healthy donors. PCR used 60 Vbeta primers and 13 Jbeta primers. Libraries were prepared by immunoSEQ multiplex PCR; TCRdb keeps only in-frame clonotypes and omits some of them. This table holds fewer than 110,000 clones, about 72% found once. Sequencing was done on a sample of PBMCs. The receptors here all came from a man aged 18 to 29 in good health and CMV-seronegative.

There are a few counts of this clone. The genes are TRBV2 and TRBJ2-3; 10 positions match TRBD2. In germline, CDR1 is SNHLY, CDR2 FYNNEI. The CDR3 is made up of 16 amino acids. The trim removed 5 bases at V and 0 bases at J, leaving 5 bases unmatched. CDR3 bases: TGTGCCAGCAGTTACACTAGCGGGGCAAGCACAGATACGCAGTATTTT. Protein: CASSYTSGASTDTQYF.

The gene calls are TRBV25-1 and TRBJ2-1; 7 bases are shared with TRBD2. Germline V CDR1 and CDR2: MGHDK, SYGVNS. V dropped 1 base and J dropped 6; count of bases not matched to a gene: 12. The CDR3 length is 17 residues. CDR3: CASSEWRRGGTRNEQFF. For the CDR3, the DNA is TGTGCCAGCAGTGAATGGAGGAGGGGAGGGACCCGCAATGAGCAGTTCTTC. Using reference TRBV25-1 and TRBJ2-1 for the parts outside the CDR3, the full variable domain is EADIYQTPRYLVIGTGKKITLECSQTMGHDKMYWYQQDPGMELHLIHYSYGVNSTEKGDLSSESTVSRIRTEHFPLTLESARPSHTSQYLCASSEWRRGGTRNEQFFGPGTRLTVL.

This sequence joins TRBV4-2 and TRBJ2-1, with TRBD2 matching over 10 bases. The J segment lost 3 bases and the V segment lost 2 bases, leaving 10 bases of the junction unmatched. CDR3 length equals 18 residues. Germline values: CDR1 LGHNA, CDR2 YNFKEQ. CDR3 sequence (DNA): TGTGCCAGCAGCCAAAGGCTAGCGGGGGAAACCTTCTACAATGAGCAGTTCTTC. This encodes CASSQRLAGETFYNEQFF.

The V gene is TRBV4-2, the J gene TRBJ2-1; 10 bases agree with TRBD2. The trim removed 1 base at V and 4 bases at J, leaving 4 bases unmatched. This CDR3 has 16 residues. The V gene's germline CDR1 is LGHNA and CDR2 YNFKEQ. The DNA of the CDR3 is TGTGCCAGCAGCCAAGTGATAGCGGGGGGTTACAATGAGCAGTTCTTC. Its protein is CASSQVIAGGYNEQFF.